This TCR beta chain was captured by sequencing in a study of T cell responses to AZD1222 COVID-19 vaccine. Findings of the study overall: Donors were chiefly white British, with a greater number of females, and clonal diversity was perhaps underestimated. There were vaccine-associated CD4 TCRs across spike, dominant at 160-218 and 743-854.

Trimming at V came to 2 bases and at J to 1 base, leaving 5 bases not matched to a gene. Germline CDR1 is SGDLS and CDR2 is YYNGEE. The length of the CDR3 is 15 residues. With respect to this clone: Its specificity is unknown.

Sequencing used immunoSEQ multiplex PCR; TCRdb keeps in-frame clones, though not all of them. Among about 150,000 clones listed, approximately 90% were seen once. The sequences come from peripheral blood, collected on day 0 of MenACWY control vaccination. The origin of this receptor is an adult in good health. The genes are TRBV9 and TRBJ1-1, with TRBD1 matching 7 bases. The CDR3 coding sequence is TGTGCCAGCAGCGTGAAAGGGGGCCGGAACACTGAAGCTTTCTTT. Amino acids: CASSVKGGRNTEAFF.